The rows below give T cell receptor beta chains drawn from one sample of a study of T cells of healthy individuals. TCRdb reprocessed the 5' RACE reads via MiXCR and lists one record per CDR3 protein. The data contain about 96,000 distinct CDR3 sequences, under 20% of them seen just once; the ten biggest clones take up 6.2%. These receptors originate from a human donor in good health. Both conserved end residues are part of each CDR3. D genes are given only for firm matches. Where a row states a size, it is once, few, many or the class of an expanded clone; other rows omit it.

clone size	J gene	D gene	V gene	CDR3 protein	CDR3 DNA
.	TRBJ1-1	.	TRBV5-1	CASSPSGGQTEAFF	TGCGCCAGCAGCCCCTCAGGAGGGCAGACTGAAGCTTTCTTT
many	TRBJ1-5	.	TRBV7-3	CASRRAVGVTMAQPQHF	TGTGCCAGCAGGCGAGCGGTGGGGGTGACAATGGCTCAGCCCCAGCATTTT
.	TRBJ2-1	.	TRBV7-2	CASSPDREAEQFF	TGTGCCAGCAGCCCCGACAGGGAGGCTGAGCAGTTCTTC
few	TRBJ1-3	.	TRBV2	CASSAPDRVESGTGNTIYF	TGTGCCAGCAGCGCACCAGACCGGGTGGAAAGTGGGACTGGAAACACCATATATTTT
.	TRBJ2-4	TRBD1	TRBV6-5	CASSRGGSAKNIQYF	TGTGCCAGCAGCCGAGGGGGCTCGGCCAAAAACATTCAGTACTTC
many	TRBJ2-5	.	TRBV7-9	CASSLDPLTEETQYF	TGTGCCAGCAGCTTAGATCCGTTAACGGAAGAGACCCAGTACTTC
many	TRBJ2-7	.	TRBV5-1	CASSSTTPKGPSYEQYF	TGCGCCAGCAGCTCGACCACACCCAAAGGCCCTTCCTACGAGCAGTACTTC
few	TRBJ1-2	.	TRBV5-1	CASSLGHHPDYGYTF	TGCGCCAGCAGCTTGGGGCACCATCCGGACTATGGCTACACCTTC
many	TRBJ2-1	.	TRBV6-2/TRBV6-3	CASGTFRDFKIYNEQFF	TGTGCCAGCGGGACTTTTCGGGACTTCAAAATCTACAATGAGCAGTTCTTC
few	TRBJ1-2	.	TRBV29-1	CSVSGDGYGYTF	TGCAGCGTTTCTGGGGATGGCTATGGCTACACCTTC
.	TRBJ2-1	.	TRBV7-2	CASRLGRSPSYNEQFF	TGTGCCAGCAGATTGGGCCGAAGTCCCTCCTACAATGAGCAGTTCTTC
.	TRBJ1-1	.	TRBV7-8	CASSPLTGLGAFF	TGTGCCAGCAGCCCCCTAACAGGTCTCGGGGCTTTCTTT
few	TRBJ2-1	TRBD2	TRBV6-2/TRBV6-3	CASSSTSGGNSYNEQFF	TGTGCCAGCAGTAGCACTAGCGGGGGTAACTCCTACAATGAGCAGTTCTTC
.	TRBJ1-6	.	TRBV20-1	CSASQGTRNSPLHF	TGCAGTGCTTCCCAAGGGACTAGGAATTCACCCCTCCACTTT
.	TRBJ1-5	.	TRBV4-3	CASSQEALGHGLPQHF	TGCGCCAGCAGCCAAGAAGCACTGGGTCACGGTTTGCCCCAGCATTTT
.	TRBJ2-7	.	TRBV6-1	CASSEATLLRSRYEQYF	TGTGCCAGCAGTGAAGCGACCCTCCTGCGGTCTCGGTACGAGCAGTACTTC
.	TRBJ1-3	.	TRBV6-2/TRBV6-3	CASSFRRIPGNTIYF	TGTGCCAGCAGTTTCCGACGAATACCTGGAAACACCATATATTTT
.	TRBJ2-7	.	TRBV20-1	CSARPGNSYEQYF	TGCAGTGCTAGGCCAGGGAACTCCTACGAGCAGTACTTC
few	TRBJ1-5	.	TRBV20-1	CSASLGVSNQPQHF	TGCAGTGCTAGTTTAGGGGTTAGCAATCAGCCCCAGCATTTT
many	TRBJ1-5	.	TRBV12-3/TRBV12-4	CASSRFSNQPQHF	TGTGCCAGCAGCCGCTTTAGCAATCAGCCCCAGCATTTT
few	TRBJ2-3	.	TRBV10-3	CAITSAGDTQYF	TGTGCCATCACTTCGGCGGGAGATACGCAGTATTTT
few	TRBJ2-1	TRBD2	TRBV28	CASSLYGGSSYNEQFF	TGTGCCAGCAGTTTATACGGGGGGAGCTCCTACAATGAGCAGTTCTTC
few	TRBJ1-1	.	TRBV7-2	CASSPRTAVTEAFF	TGTGCCAGCAGCCCAAGGACAGCGGTTACTGAAGCTTTCTTT
few	TRBJ2-7	TRBD1	TRBV28	CASRGQGAREQYF	TGTGCCAGCCGCGGACAGGGGGCGCGGGAGCAGTACTTC
few	TRBJ2-7	.	TRBV7-2	CASSLIPGEQYF	TGTGCCAGCAGCTTAATTCCCGGCGAGCAGTACTTC
few	TRBJ1-4	TRBD1	TRBV5-6	CASSLLRPGQGARRDEKLFF	TGTGCCAGCAGCTTGCTAAGGCCGGGACAGGGGGCGAGAAGGGATGAAAAACTGTTTTTT
few	TRBJ2-5	.	TRBV28	CASSPLAGGETQYF	TGTGCCAGCAGTCCCCTCGCAGGGGGGGAGACCCAGTACTTC
.	TRBJ1-1	.	TRBV5-1	CASSFRQGTAEAFF	TGCGCCAGCAGCTTTCGGCAGGGTACAGCTGAAGCTTTCTTT
.	TRBJ1-1	.	TRBV2	CASSYTGSEAFF	TGTGCCAGCAGCTACACAGGGTCTGAAGCTTTCTTT
.	TRBJ2-7	TRBD1	TRBV28	CASSSTGGVLREQYF	TGTGCCAGCAGCTCCACAGGGGGCGTTTTGCGAGAGCAGTACTTC
.	TRBJ1-1	.	TRBV4-3	CASSQDGGSWDTVAFF	TGCGCCAGCAGCCAAGATGGCGGGTCTTGGGACACTGTAGCTTTCTTT
many	TRBJ1-1	.	TRBV27	CASGQGNTEAFF	TGTGCCAGCGGGCAGGGGAACACTGAAGCTTTCTTT
many	TRBJ2-1	.	TRBV4-2	CASSRPGLQRNNEQFF	TGTGCCAGCAGCCGACCGGGACTCCAGCGAAACAATGAGCAGTTCTTC
few	TRBJ1-6	.	TRBV12-3/TRBV12-4	CASREGGESPLHF	TGTGCCAGCAGGGAGGGGGGGGAGTCACCCCTCCACTTT
.	TRBJ2-1	.	TRBV12-5	CASRGFNEQFF	TGTGCTAGCAGGGGATTCAATGAGCAGTTCTTC
.	TRBJ2-1	.	TRBV12-3/TRBV12-4	CASSGYSPGNEQFF	TGTGCCAGCAGTGGCTACAGTCCGGGGAATGAGCAGTTCTTC
few	TRBJ2-2	.	TRBV6-6	CASRKIGTGTGELFF	TGTGCCAGCAGAAAAATAGGGACTGGCACCGGGGAGCTGTTTTTT
few	TRBJ1-2	.	TRBV27	CASSLLGRERGDYGYTF	TGTGCCAGCAGTTTATTGGGCAGGGAGCGCGGGGACTATGGCTACACCTTC
many	TRBJ2-7	TRBD1	TRBV12-3/TRBV12-4	CASSDRGSYEQYF	TGTGCCAGCAGTGACAGGGGTTCCTACGAGCAGTACTTC
.	TRBJ2-1	TRBD2	TRBV4-3	CASSQRASGGSYNEQFF	TGCGCCAGCAGCCAAAGGGCTAGCGGAGGCTCCTACAATGAGCAGTTCTTC
once	TRBJ2-7	TRBD1	TRBV4-3	CASSQDRGTGGHEQYF	TGCGCCAGCAGCCAAGATAGAGGGACAGGGGGCCACGAGCAGTACTTC
many	TRBJ2-7	.	TRBV27	CASSPWVSYEQYF	TGTGCCAGCAGTCCCTGGGTCTCCTACGAGCAGTACTTC
.	TRBJ2-6	.	TRBV29-1	CSVDDGLSGANVLTF	TGCAGCGTTGACGACGGGCTCTCTGGGGCCAACGTCCTGACTTTC
.	TRBJ2-5	.	TRBV28	CASSPTDSGQETQYF	TGTGCCAGCAGCCCAACCGATAGCGGCCAAGAGACCCAGTACTTC